This is a list of T cell receptor beta chains from one sample in a study of T cell repertoires in cytomegalovirus infection. TCRdb fed the reads into MiXCR, producing one record per CDR3 protein. Of nearly 650,000 distinct CDR3 sequences listed, less than 25% are singletons. The specimen sequenced was CD8+ T cells from PBMCs. These receptors all come from a human donor in good health (CMV status not recorded). Some clones in this sample may be carry-over from other donors' samples. CDR3s leave out the opening cysteine and the closing phenylalanine or tryptophan.

>TRBJ2-1|TRBV29-1
SADRGLAYNEQF
>TRBJ2-1|TRBV28
ASSSDRRGWGNEQF
>TRBJ1-2|TRBV7-9
ASSPTGTDSFYGYT
>TRBJ1-1|TRBV7-6
ASSSSWTEAF
>TRBJ2-3|TRBV5-5
ASSLGGSGGAMLTDTQY
>TRBJ2-1|TRBV5-4
ASSWGRGAGNYNEQF
>TRBJ2-7|TRBV4-1
ASSQETGYLYEQY
>TRBJ2-1|TRBV29-1
SVVGVEGMGGTEQF
>TRBJ1-1|TRBV14
ASSQVRMTEAF
>TRBJ1-2|TRBV12-3/TRBV12-4
ASSPERSGDGSNVCGYT
>TRBJ2-1|TRBV11-2
ASSLKGGLNNEQF
>TRBJ1-1|TRBV6-5
ASSRGQGALGTEAF
>TRBJ2-2|TRBV12-5
ASGLLPGTGLITGELF
>TRBJ2-1|TRBV7-6
ASSSANPSYSYNEQF
>TRBJ1-1|TRBV2
ASSDRTGANTEAF
>TRBJ2-3|TRBV20-1
SAISLAGGPDTQY
>TRBJ1-6|TRBV6-5
ASSYYSSHSRGLSPLH
>TRBJ1-5|TRBV12-3/TRBV12-4
ASTEGVYSNQPQH
>TRBJ2-1|TRBV25-1
ASSDSSEQF
>TRBJ2-7|TRBV5-1
ASSLALDKEQY
>TRBJ2-1|TRBV29-1
SVVIPGKGIHEQF
>TRBJ2-7|TRBV20-1
SAEGTEHRGVRSEQY
>TRBJ2-1|TRBV7-2
ASNLTPSYNEQF
>TRBJ1-1|TRBV6-5
ASSYSNLGTSEAF